Listed below are T cell receptor beta chains from one sample, sequenced in a study of Ad26.COV2.S vaccination and SARS-CoV-2 variants. Clones were read by immunoSEQ multiplex PCR, and TCRdb kept only the in-frame ones, dropping some. Found here are about 350,000 clones, 70% to 90% of them singletons; the top ten hold roughly 10%. The input for sequencing was peripheral blood, taken in a trial of Ad26.COV2.S vaccine versus placebo. The receptor source for this set is a person aged 18-65 years who received the Ad26.COV2.S COVID-19 vaccine or a placebo. Both conserved end residues are part of each CDR3. D genes are given only for firm matches. Clone size, where shown, is once, few, many, or a class for clones that have expanded.

abundance,j_gene,d_gene,v_gene,CDR3nt,CDR3aa
few,TRBJ1-2,TRBD1,TRBV3-1/TRBV3-2,TGTGCCAGCAGCCGACAGGGTGACTATGGCTACACCTTC,CASSRQGDYGYTF
-,TRBJ2-7,TRBD1,TRBV28,TGTGCCAGCAGCCGGACAGGCGAGACCTACGAGCAGTACTTC,CASSRTGETYEQYF
-,TRBJ2-3,TRBD1,TRBV6-2/TRBV6-3,TGTGCCAGCAGTTACCCCAGGACAGGGGGCTACCGCACAGATACGCAGTATTTT,CASSYPRTGGYRTDTQYF
-,TRBJ2-7,-,TRBV11-2,TGTGCCAGCAGCTCCTCCTACGAGCAGTACTTC,CASSSSYEQYF
-,TRBJ2-3,-,TRBV24-1,TGTGCCACCAGTGGTGGGACCCCTACAGATACGCAGTATTTT,CATSGGTPTDTQYF
-,TRBJ2-1,TRBD2,TRBV10-3,TGTGCCATCAGTAGGACTAGCGGGACTGTTAAAGATGAGCAGTTCTTC,CAISRTSGTVKDEQFF
-,TRBJ1-3,TRBD1,TRBV28,TGTGCCAGCAGTTTATTCACAGGGGGTTTTGGAAACACCATATATTTT,CASSLFTGGFGNTIYF
-,TRBJ2-2,TRBD1,TRBV7-6,TGTGCCAGCAGCTTACAGGGGGCATACACCGGGGAGCTGTTTTTT,CASSLQGAYTGELFF
-,TRBJ1-2,-,TRBV7-2,TGTGCCAGCAGCTCCCCGGGGACGGCGGTCACCTTC,CASSSPGTAVTF
-,TRBJ2-7,-,TRBV6-2/TRBV6-3,TGTGCCAGCAGTTACGGCTCCAGCCGGCCCACCTACGAGCAGTACTTC,CASSYGSSRPTYEQYF
-,TRBJ2-2,-,TRBV11-3,TGTGCCAGCAAGAAGGAAGTTGACACCGGGGAGCTGTTTTTT,CASKKEVDTGELFF
-,TRBJ2-1,-,TRBV14,TGTGCCAGCAGCCATCCCCCCGAGGCAGGGAGCTCCTACAATGAGCAGTTCTTC,CASSHPPEAGSSYNEQFF
once,TRBJ1-1,TRBD1,TRBV4-3,TGCGCCAGCAGCCCAAGTGCAGGGGGGAACACTGAAGCTTTCTTT,CASSPSAGGNTEAFF
-,TRBJ2-3,-,TRBV21-1,TGTGCCAGCAGCAGACCTGGACCTCGGTGTTGTCCTGGATGGGAAGATACGCAGTATTTT,CASSRPGPRCCPGWEDTQYF
-,TRBJ2-7,TRBD1,TRBV28,TGTGCCAGCACCTTTAGGGACAGGCCCTCCTACGAGCAGTACTTC,CASTFRDRPSYEQYF
-,TRBJ1-1,-,TRBV6-5,TGTGCCAGCAGTTACTCAGGTGGCAAGATGAACACTGAAGCTTTCTTT,CASSYSGGKMNTEAFF
-,TRBJ2-4,TRBD2,TRBV7-2,TGTGCCAGCAGCTTAGTAGCGGGGGGGAGGATTGGGAACATTCAGTACTTC,CASSLVAGGRIGNIQYF
once,TRBJ2-7,-,TRBV18,TGTGCCAGCTCACCGCAGGGCTCCTACGAGCAGTACTTC,CASSPQGSYEQYF
-,TRBJ2-7,TRBD2,TRBV28,TGTGCCAGCAGTTCGGGCGGGGTTGTGGGGGGACTAGCGGGAGGGCCAGGCGAGCAGTACTTC,CASSSGGVVGGLAGGPGEQYF
-,TRBJ2-7,-,TRBV30,TGTGCCTGGAGGCGGTCCTACGAGCAGTACTTC,CAWRRSYEQYF
-,TRBJ2-7,-,TRBV7-9,TGTGCCAGCAGCCCCTTCTCCTACGAGCAGTACTTC,CASSPFSYEQYF
-,TRBJ2-7,TRBD1,TRBV7-9,TGTGCCAGCAGCTCAGGGACAGGTGGGGACTACGAGCAGTACTTC,CASSSGTGGDYEQYF
-,TRBJ2-1,TRBD2,TRBV27,TGTGCCAGCAGCCCGCAGCCGGGACTAGCGGGAGGGCAGCGGCGGCAGTTCTTC,CASSPQPGLAGGQRRQFF
few,TRBJ2-1,-,TRBV29-1,TGCAGCGTTGAACCCTGGCAGGGTCCCTACAATGAGCAGTTCTTC,CSVEPWQGPYNEQFF
-,TRBJ1-1,-,TRBV2,TGTGCCAGCAGGGCCGGGGGACCTAACACTGAAGCTTTCTTT,CASRAGGPNTEAFF
-,TRBJ2-1,-,TRBV21-1,TGTGCCAGCAGCAAAGTTAAATCCATTGCCCGGGACAGGGTCCCTAGCTCCTACAATGAGCAGTTCTTC,CASSKVKSIARDRVPSSYNEQFF
-,TRBJ2-2,TRBD2,TRBV11-2,TGTGCCAGCAGCTTCGGACTAGCGGGAGGTTTGCGGAACACCGGGGAGCTGTTTTTT,CASSFGLAGGLRNTGELFF